The next 7 T cell receptor beta chains were all read from a single sample in a study of cytomegalovirus exposure and HLA in healthy donors. PCR employed 60 Vbeta and 13 Jbeta primers. Repertoires were generated with immunoSEQ multiplex PCR, while TCRdb's copy carries only in-frame clones and drops some. The data show some 120,000 clones, over 60% seen once. Material for sequencing was PBMCs. Source of these receptors: an older woman in good health and CMV-seropositive.

In this sample, this clone turned up a few times. The chain has TRBV5-1 and TRBJ2-1; 11 positions agree with TRBD2. The length of the CDR3 is 16 residues. The trim removed 4 bases at V and 5 bases at J, leaving 8 bases unmatched. The germline CDR1 and CDR2 sequences are SGHRS and YFSETQ. The CDR3 DNA follows: TGCGCCAGCAGCCCAGGGACTAGCGGACCTAACAATGAGCAGTTCTTC. Translated, it gives CASSPGTSGPNNEQFF. The whole variable domain, remainder taken from reference TRBV5-1 and TRBJ2-1, is KAGVTQTPRYLIKTRGQQVTLSCSPISGHRSVSWYQQTPGQGLQFLFEYFSETQRNKGNFPGRFSGRQFSNSRSEMNVSTLELGDSALYLCASSPGTSGPNNEQFFGPGTRLTVL.

A single count supports this clone. This chain joins TRBV5-4 and TRBJ2-1; a possible D gene is TRBD1 (5 bases). The CDR3 totals 16 residues. Germline-derived CDR1 and CDR2 are SGHNT and YYREEE (reference sequence). Trimming cost V 4 bases and J 4 bases, with 18 bases left between them. The CDR3 spells CASSIGQSQTYNEQFF. The CDR3 DNA is TGTGCCAGCAGCATCGGACAATCCCAGACATACAATGAGCAGTTCTTC. Using reference TRBV5-4 and TRBJ2-1 for the parts outside the CDR3, the full variable domain is ETGVTQSPTHLIKTRGQQVTLRCSSQSGHNTVSWYQQALGQGPQFIFQYYREEENGRGNFPPRFSGLQFPNYSSELNVNALELDDSALYLCASSIGQSQTYNEQFFGPGTRLTVL.

The V call is TRBV10-3, the J call TRBJ1-3, with 8 bases matching TRBD1. CDR1 and CDR2 (germline): ENHRY, SYGVKD. Trimming cost V 6 bases and J 4 bases; bases outside gene matches: 5. This CDR3 is built from 14 residues. This chain's CDR3 is CAISVGQGGNTIYF. DNA for the CDR3: TGTGCCATCAGCGTTGGACAGGGCGGAAACACCATATATTTT.

The chain carries TRBV27 and TRBJ2-5, with 7 bases aligning to TRBD2. From germline, CDR1 is MNHEY and CDR2 SMNVEV (reference sequence). J gave up 0 bases and V 6 bases, and 1 base lay outside the gene matches. CDR3 length: 13 residues. The CDR3 region has the DNA TGTGCCAGCAGGCTAGCGGACCAAGAGACCCAGTACTTC. Amino acids: CASRLADQETQYF.

The J gene is TRBJ1-4, the V gene TRBV5-1; 8 bases are a match to TRBD1. This CDR3 has 13 residues. Germline loops: CDR1 SGHRS, CDR2 YFSETQ. V was clipped by 2 bases and J by 7 bases; unmatched bases: 1. The CDR3 protein is CASSLQGGEKLFF. CDR3 coding DNA: TGCGCCAGCAGCTTACAGGGGGGTGAAAAACTGTTTTTT.

With respect to this clone: This sample also contains other DNA sequences that code for the same CDR3. The CDR3 coding sequence is TGCAGCGTTGAAGGGGGCCGGGACAGGGCGTTGAACACTGAAGCTTTCTTT. Encoded protein: CSVEGGRDRALNTEAFF. The V call is TRBV29-1, the J call TRBJ1-1; 9 nucleotides line up with TRBD1. In germline, CDR1 is SQVTM, CDR2 ANQGSEA. The J segment lost 0 bases and the V segment lost 1 base, leaving 9 bases of the junction unmatched. The CDR3 loop spans 17 amino acids.

V usage is TRBV2 and J usage is TRBJ2-1; no clear D gene. Germline loops: CDR1 SNHLY, CDR2 FYNNEI. V lost 0 bases, J lost 2 bases, and 17 bases lay in between. The CDR3 contains 18 residues. The CDR3 region has the DNA TGTGCCAGCAGTGAAGCAAGTGAGTGGAGTCGGGCCTACAATGAGCAGTTCTTC. Its translation: CASSEASEWSRAYNEQFF. Filled out from reference TRBV2 and TRBJ2-1, the complete variable domain reads EPEVTQTPSHQVTQMGQEVILRCVPISNHLYFYWYRQILGQKVEFLVSFYNNEISEKSEIFDDQFSVERPDGSNFTLKIRSTKLEDSAMYFCASSEASEWSRAYNEQFFGPGTRLTVL.